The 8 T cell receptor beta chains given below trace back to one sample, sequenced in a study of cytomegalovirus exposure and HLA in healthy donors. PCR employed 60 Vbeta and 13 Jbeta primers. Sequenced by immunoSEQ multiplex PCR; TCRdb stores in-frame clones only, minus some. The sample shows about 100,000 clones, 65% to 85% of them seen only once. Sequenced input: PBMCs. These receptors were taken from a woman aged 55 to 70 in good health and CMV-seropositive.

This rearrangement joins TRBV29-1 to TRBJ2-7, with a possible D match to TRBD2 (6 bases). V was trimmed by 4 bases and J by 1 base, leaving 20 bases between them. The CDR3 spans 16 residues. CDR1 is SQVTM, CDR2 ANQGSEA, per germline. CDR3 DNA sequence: TGCAGCGTTGTGGGGGGTGGGTTGGCCACTTCCTACGAGCAGTACTTC. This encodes CSVVGGGLATSYEQYF.

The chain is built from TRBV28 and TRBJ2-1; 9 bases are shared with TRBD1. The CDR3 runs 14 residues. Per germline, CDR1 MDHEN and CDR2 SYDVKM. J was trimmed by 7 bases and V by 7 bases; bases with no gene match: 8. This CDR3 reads CASNPPGQGNEQFF. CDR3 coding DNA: TGTGCCAGCAACCCCCCGGGACAGGGTAATGAGCAGTTCTTC. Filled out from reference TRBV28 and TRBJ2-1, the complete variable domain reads DVKVTQSSRYLVKRTGEKVFLECVQDMDHENMFWYRQDPGLGLRLIYFSYDVKMKEKGDIPEGYSVSREKKERFSLILESASTNQTSMYLCASNPPGQGNEQFFGPGTRLTVL.

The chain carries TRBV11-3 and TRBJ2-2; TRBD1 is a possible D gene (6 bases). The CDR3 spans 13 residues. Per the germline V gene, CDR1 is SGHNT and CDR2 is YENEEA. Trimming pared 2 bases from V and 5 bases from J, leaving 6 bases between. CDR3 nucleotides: TGTGCCAGCAGCTTACAGGGGACCGGGGAGCTGTTTTTT. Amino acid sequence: CASSLQGTGELFF.

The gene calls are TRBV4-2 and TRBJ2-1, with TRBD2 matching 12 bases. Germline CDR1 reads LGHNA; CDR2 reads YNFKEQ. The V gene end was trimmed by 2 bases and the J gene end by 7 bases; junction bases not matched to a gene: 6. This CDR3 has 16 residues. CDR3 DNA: TGTGCCAGCAGCCAACGACTAGCGGGAGCAGATAATGAGCAGTTCTTC. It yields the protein CASSQRLAGADNEQFF.

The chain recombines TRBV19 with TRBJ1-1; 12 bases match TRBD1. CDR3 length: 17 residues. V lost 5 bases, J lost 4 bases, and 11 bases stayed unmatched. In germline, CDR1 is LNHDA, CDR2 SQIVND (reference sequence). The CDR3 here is CASSGGQGAARSTEAFF. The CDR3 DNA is TGTGCCAGTAGTGGGGGACAGGGGGCCGCCCGAAGCACTGAAGCTTTCTTT.

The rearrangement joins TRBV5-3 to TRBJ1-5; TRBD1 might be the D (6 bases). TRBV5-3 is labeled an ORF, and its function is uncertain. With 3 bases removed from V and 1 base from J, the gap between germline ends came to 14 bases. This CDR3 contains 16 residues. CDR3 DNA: TGTGCCAGAAGCTGGGGGGGCCGTCGGAGCAATCAGCCCCAGCATTTT. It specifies CARSWGGRRSNQPQHF.

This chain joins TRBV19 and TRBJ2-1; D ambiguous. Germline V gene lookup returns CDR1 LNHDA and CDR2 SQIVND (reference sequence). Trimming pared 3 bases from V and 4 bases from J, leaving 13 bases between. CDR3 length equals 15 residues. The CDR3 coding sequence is TGTGCCAGTAGTATCCGAGGCGCAAATTACAATGAGCAGTTCTTC. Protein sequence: CASSIRGANYNEQFF.

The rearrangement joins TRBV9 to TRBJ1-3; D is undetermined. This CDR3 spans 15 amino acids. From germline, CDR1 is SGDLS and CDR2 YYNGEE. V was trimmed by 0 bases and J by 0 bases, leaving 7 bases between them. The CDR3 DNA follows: TGTGCCAGCAGCGTAGCCGGGAACTCTGGAAACACCATATATTTT. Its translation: CASSVAGNSGNTIYF.